This record covers a single T cell receptor beta chain. The data stem from a study of cytomegalovirus exposure and HLA in healthy donors. With 60 Vbeta and 13 Jbeta primers, the PCR was carried out. Using immunoSEQ multiplex PCR, the repertoire was profiled, and TCRdb retains in-frame clones only, with some absent. The sample shows 56,000 or so clones, and about 2.3% sits with its ten largest clones. This CDR3 has 14 amino acids. Trimming pared 2 bases from V and 4 bases from J, leaving 11 bases between. Germline values: CDR1 LNHDA, CDR2 SQIVND (reference sequence). Sequenced sample: PBMCs. The gene calls are TRBV19 and TRBJ1-1; D might be TRBD1 (5 bases). The source is a female donor in good health and CMV-seronegative. The CDR3 DNA sequence: TGTGCCAGTAGTATAAAGAGGGGAGGCACTGAAGCTTTCTTT. It specifies CASSIKRGGTEAFF.